This section outlines one T cell receptor beta chain sequence together with its context. In the authors' methods: Amplified reference gene primers provided the basis for estimating nucleated cell counts. TCRdb's copy holds only in-frame clones and misses some; the assay was immunoSEQ multiplex PCR. V and J calls and clone size come straight from that table; D and trimming were deduced from the DNA. Of about 170,000 clones listed, 83% are singletons. The record originates from a study of blood T cell repertoires in COVID-19. About the study: Sample material is recorded as cDNA or gDNA derived from T cells, B-cell-depleted T cells, or PBMCs.

CDR1 is LNHDA, CDR2 SQIVND, per germline (reference sequence). The CDR3 sequence is 15 residues long. V was cut by 2 bases and J by 4 bases, with 11 bases left in between. The source is a woman between 70 and 85 years old who had recovered from COVID-19. Sequences were obtained from peripheral blood. The rearrangement uses TRBV19 and TRBJ2-2; a weak D match, TRBD2 (5 bases). CDR3 sequence reads: CASSIRGLFTGELFF. CDR3 bases: TGTGCCAGTAGTATACGAGGACTTTTCACCGGGGAGCTGTTTTTT.